This T cell receptor (beta chain) is from a study of blood T cell repertoires in COVID-19. About the study: There were acute and convalescent COVID-19 samples, and they came from the United States, Italy and Spain. In each case, the material was cDNA or gDNA derived from T cells, B-cell-depleted T cells, or PBMCs.

Patients at the Seattle site were enrolled during active infection and followed longitudinally. In the original workflow: Estimation of nucleated cell counts relied on the amplification of reference gene primers. The method was immunoSEQ multiplex PCR; TCRdb's version includes in-frame clones alone and lacks a portion of them. That table gives V, J and clone size, and the DNA gave D and trimming. The sample includes some 200,000 clones, roughly 84% of them seen just once. Material for sequencing was peripheral blood. The sequence came from a man aged 50-60 years with COVID-19, enrolled during active disease.

As DNA, the CDR3 is TGTGCCACTCAACCGGGACAGGGCGTCGGGAGCAATCAGCCCCAGCATTTT. The encoded protein is CATQPGQGVGSNQPQHF. The chain is built from TRBV10-3 and TRBJ1-5; 9 nucleotides line up with TRBD1. The CDR3 length is 17 residues. Germline CDR1 reads ENHRY; CDR2 reads SYGVKD. Germline trimming cut 10 bases from V and 1 base from J; bases unmatched to any gene: 14.